This T cell receptor beta chain was sequenced for a study of Ad26.COV2.S vaccination and SARS-CoV-2 variants. This clone was seen just once. Its antigen remains unknown. As to treatment: roughly 20 received Ad26.COV2.S at low or high dose, single or two shots; about 5 received placebo; per-sample allocation not given. All samples were drawn on day 63, counting from the first vaccine or placebo injection. V lost 8 bases to trimming and J lost 4 bases, with 9 bases between them. This CDR3 contains 12 residues. Points from the study as a whole: Vaccine and placebo recipients had similar non-spike TCR breadth.

Some clones are missing from TCRdb's copy, which holds only in-frame ones; the method was immunoSEQ multiplex PCR. The data contain under 400,000 clones, around 87% of them seen just once; the ten biggest clones take up roughly 3.1%. Specimen: peripheral blood, collected in a trial of Ad26.COV2.S vaccine versus placebo. The V gene is TRBV12-3 or TRBV12-4, the J gene TRBJ2-1, with D perhaps TRBD1 (5 bases). This clonotype originated in a person between 18 and 65 years old who received the Ad26.COV2.S COVID-19 vaccine or a placebo. The CDR3 DNA is TGTGCCAGCCAGACAGCTTACAATGAGCAGTTCTTC. Translation gives CASQTAYNEQFF.